This T cell receptor beta chain was observed in a study of T cell changes during pregnancy in multiple sclerosis. V trimming: 1 base; J trimming: 5 bases; junction bases outside the gene matches: 7. Germline V CDR1 and CDR2: LGHNT, FRNRAP. CDR3 length equals 15 residues. The data were produced by immunoSEQ multiplex PCR, yet TCRdb's version contains in-frame clones alone and is incomplete. The profile shows approximately 40,000 clones, around nine tenths of them singletons. The chain carries TRBV12-5 and TRBJ2-5, with 7 bases that match TRBD2. Sequenced here: CD4+ T cells from peripheral blood mononuclear cells, sampled after pregnancy. This clonotype was sampled from a female donor in good health, enrolled as a control in a pregnancy study. The CDR3 sequence is CASGLAKAGEETQYF. The CDR3 DNA follows: TGTGCTAGTGGTTTGGCTAAGGCGGGGGAGGAGACCCAGTACTTC.